Each of the 23 T cell receptor beta chains below was sequenced from the same sample in a study of OX40 agonist ivuxolimab in advanced cancers. TCRdb keeps only in-frame clones here, not all; method: immunoSEQ multiplex PCR. The sample holds about 69,000 clones, about 90% seen once. Sequenced material: CD4+ or CD8+ T cells sorted from blood, taken in a trial of the OX40 agonist ivuxolimab. These TCRs come from an adult with an advanced solid tumor such as melanoma, head and neck, liver or kidney cancer.

The gene calls are TRBV5-1 and TRBJ1-2; D unclear. Germline V gene lookup returns CDR1 SGHRS and CDR2 YFSETQ. V shed 0 bases and J shed 4 bases, with 13 bases lying between them. The CDR3 has 15 residues. The CDR3 DNA follows: TGCGCCAGCAGCTTGGATGTAGGTCGGGGCTATGGCTACACCTTC. It is translated as CASSLDVGRGYGYTF.

J is TRBJ1-2 and V is TRBV5-6; 7 bases map to TRBD1. From germline, CDR1 is SGHDT and CDR2 YYEEEE. Germline trimming cut 6 bases from V and 4 bases from J; bases unmatched to any gene: 18. The CDR3 loop spans 17 amino acids. This CDR3 reads CASNARRGRLLSYGYTF. DNA of the CDR3: TGTGCCAGCAATGCGAGAAGGGGGCGGCTTCTCTCCTATGGCTACACCTTC.

V usage is TRBV6-1 and J usage is TRBJ2-7; D might be TRBD1 (6 bases). The germline V and J ends were trimmed by 4 bases and 6 bases, with 16 bases remaining between them. CDR1 is MNHNS, CDR2 SASEGT, per germline. The CDR3 runs to 14 residues. The CDR3 spells CASSVPQGESEQYF. CDR3 DNA sequence: TGTGCCAGCAGTGTCCCACAGGGAGAGAGCGAGCAGTACTTC.

This clone was seen only a few times. This chain connects TRBV5-3 to TRBJ2-2; D gene ambiguous. TRBV5-3 is designated an ORF whose function remains uncertain. V gave up 6 bases and J gave up 6 bases, with 9 bases separating them. The CDR3 contains 12 residues. CDR3 in amino acids: CARNLEPGELFF. The CDR3 DNA follows: TGTGCCAGAAACCTTGAACCCGGGGAGCTGTTTTTT.

This chain uses TRBV28 with TRBJ2-4; TRBD2 matches at 11 bases. CDR3 size: 16 residues. With V trimmed by 6 bases and J by 0 bases, 4 bases remained unmatched. Germline CDR1 MDHEN, CDR2 SYDVKM. CDR3 DNA sequence: TGTGCCAGCAGCGAACTAGCGGGAGCAGCCAAAAACATTCAGTACTTC. Its protein product is CASSELAGAAKNIQYF.

This clone was recorded a few times. This chain links TRBV28 with TRBJ1-4; 8 bases are shared with TRBD1. Germline loops: CDR1 MDHEN, CDR2 SYDVKM. V trimming: 5 bases; J trimming: 4 bases; junction bases outside the gene matches: 6. This CDR3 is built from 15 residues. In DNA, the CDR3 is TGTGCCAGCAGTCAGGGACAGGCTTATAATGAAAAACTGTTTTTT. Translating it yields CASSQGQAYNEKLFF.

This clone has more than one count but fewer than ten. The rearrangement uses TRBV2 and TRBJ2-5; unclear D gene. Germline V gene sequence: CDR1 SNHLY, CDR2 FYNNEI. V was clipped by 1 base and J by 6 bases, with 0 bases between them. The CDR3 spans 10 residues. As DNA, the CDR3 is TGTGCCAGCAGTGAAGAGACCCAGTACTTC. Translated: CASSEETQYF.

This clone was seen more than once but under ten times. The rearrangement links TRBV2 to TRBJ2-7; 7 positions match TRBD1. This CDR3 is 15 amino acids long. Per germline, CDR1 SNHLY and CDR2 FYNNEI. The V gene end was trimmed by 6 bases and the J gene end by 0 bases; junction bases not matched to a gene: 8. Here the CDR3 DNA reads TGTGCCAGCAGCACTAGAGGGACAGTCTCCTACGAGCAGTACTTC. As protein: CASSTRGTVSYEQYF.

The rearrangement uses TRBV9 and TRBJ1-4, with TRBD1 as a possible D gene (5 bases). CDR1 SGDLS and CDR2 YYNGEE come from the germline V gene. The length of the CDR3 is 14 residues. The ends were cut back, 5 bases at V and 3 bases at J, with 11 bases in the middle. The CDR3 coding sequence is TGTGCCAGCAGTAAAGGGGTAGCTAATGAAAAACTGTTTTTT. Translating gives CASSKGVANEKLFF.

In this sample, this clone turned up once. J is TRBJ1-6 and V is TRBV29-1, with 8 bases matching TRBD1. The trim removed 8 bases at V and 8 bases at J, leaving 8 bases unmatched. The CDR3 totals 13 residues. Germline V gives CDR1 SQVTM, CDR2 ANQGSEA. The CDR3 sequence: CSKKQGGDSPLHF. CDR3 bases: TGCAGCAAGAAACAGGGGGGAGATTCACCCCTCCACTTT.

V usage is TRBV7-7 and J usage is TRBJ2-5; 8 nucleotides align to TRBD2. Losses at the gene ends were 1 base for V and 5 bases for J; bases not matched to a gene: 12. The length of the CDR3 is 17 residues. CDR1 SSHAT and CDR2 FNYEAQ come from the germline V gene (reference sequence). CDR3 amino acids: CASSLGSGGGPGETQYF. The CDR3 region has the DNA TGTGCCAGCAGCTTAGGTTCGGGAGGGGGACCAGGGGAGACCCAGTACTTC. Complete variable domain (other parts from reference TRBV7-7 and TRBJ2-5): GAGVSQSPRYKVTKRGQDVTLRCDPISSHATLYWYQQALGQGPEFLTYFNYEAQPDKSGLPSDRFSAERPEGSISTLTIQRTEQRDSAMYRCASSLGSGGGPGETQYFGPGTRLLVL.

The chain employs TRBV19 and TRBJ2-2; D not resolved. Germline V CDR1 and CDR2: LNHDA, SQIVND (reference sequence). CDR3 length equals 14 residues. The ends were cut back, 5 bases at V and 6 bases at J, with 13 bases in the middle. CDR3 sequence reads: CASSPARDAGELFF. The CDR3 DNA is TGTGCCAGTAGTCCGGCCCGAGACGCCGGGGAGCTGTTTTTT. Looking up the rest from reference TRBV19 and TRBJ2-2 gives the full variable domain: DGGITQSPKYLFRKEGQNVTLSCEQNLNHDAMYWYRQDPGQGLRLIYYSQIVNDFQKGDIAEGYSVSREKKESFPLTVTSAQKNPTAFYLCASSPARDAGELFFGEGSRLTVL.

This clone came up once. The chain has TRBV27 and TRBJ1-5; D uncertain. The CDR3 extends over 16 amino acids. CDR1 is MNHEY, CDR2 SMNVEV, per germline (reference sequence). The V and J ends lost 4 bases and 2 bases respectively, with 15 bases between them. The CDR3 bases are TGTGCCAGCAGTTATCTACCTCCGAGGGGCAATCAGCCCCAGCATTTT. Its protein product is CASSYLPPRGNQPQHF.

This rearrangement joins TRBV28 to TRBJ1-2, with 8 bases fitting TRBD1. Germline CDR1 is MDHEN and CDR2 is SYDVKM. This CDR3 spans 14 amino acids. J lost 3 bases, V lost 7 bases, and 7 bases had no gene match. This chain's CDR3 is CASMKGQGHYGYTF. The DNA of the CDR3 is TGTGCCAGCATGAAAGGACAGGGCCACTATGGCTACACCTTC.

The chain has TRBV5-1 and TRBJ2-1, with D possibly TRBD1 on 5 matching bases. V was clipped by 4 bases and J by 0 bases, with 8 bases between them. CDR1 is SGHRS, CDR2 YFSETQ, per germline. The CDR3 is 14 amino acids. This chain's CDR3 is CASSRGNSYNEQFF. The CDR3 DNA is TGCGCCAGCAGCAGGGGCAACTCCTACAATGAGCAGTTCTTC.

This clone was seen just once. The chain carries TRBV7-2 and TRBJ1-1; D gene uncertain. This CDR3 is 14 amino acids long. Germline V gives CDR1 SGHTA, CDR2 FQGNSA. Trimming removed 5 bases from V and 1 base from J, with 11 bases in between. CDR3 sequence: CASSPRRENTEAFF. The DNA for the CDR3 is TGTGCCAGCAGCCCTCGTAGGGAGAACACTGAAGCTTTCTTT.

This sequence joins TRBV29-1 and TRBJ2-7; TRBD2 agrees at 11 bases. Per germline, CDR1 SQVTM and CDR2 ANQGSEA. The V gene end was trimmed by 6 bases and the J gene end by 6 bases; junction bases not matched to a gene: 16. The CDR3 length is 16 residues. The CDR3 coding sequence is TGCAGCGTCCTGACTAGCGGGACATCCCTCACCTCCGAGCAGTACTTC. Amino acids: CSVLTSGTSLTSEQYF.

This clone has just one count. The genes are TRBV27 and TRBJ2-7; possibly TRBD2 for D (7 bases). The CDR3 is 18 amino acids. V lost 4 bases and J 7 bases, leaving 29 bases between the germline ends. CDR1 and CDR2 (germline): MNHEY, SMNVEV (reference sequence). This chain's CDR3 is CASSSHRAGTRRGGEQYF. CDR3 DNA sequence: TGTGCCAGCAGTTCACACCGGGCTGGGACACGGCGGGGAGGGGAGCAGTACTTC.

The chain has TRBV28 and TRBJ1-5; possibly TRBD1 for D (5 bases). The CDR3 runs 14 residues. V gave up 5 bases and J gave up 1 base, with 9 bases separating them. Germline V gene lookup returns CDR1 MDHEN and CDR2 SYDVKM. CDR3 in amino acids: CASSGGDSNQPQHF. The CDR3 bases are TGTGCCAGCAGTGGGGGGGACAGCAATCAGCCCCAGCATTTT.

V gene TRBV6-6 combines with J gene TRBJ1-1; D is unresolved. This CDR3 is built from 11 residues. The germline CDR1 and CDR2 sequences are MNHNY and SVGAGI (reference sequence). V was trimmed by 6 bases and J by 3 bases, leaving 5 bases between them. The CDR3 sequence: CASSPDTEAFF. In DNA, the CDR3 is TGTGCCAGCAGCCCCGACACTGAAGCTTTCTTT.

This clone was seen just once. V usage is TRBV6-6 and J usage is TRBJ2-7; TRBD2 agrees at 8 bases. CDR1 and CDR2 (germline): MNHNY, SVGAGI (reference sequence). The V gene end was trimmed by 5 bases and the J gene end by 2 bases; junction bases not matched to a gene: 5. The CDR3 totals 14 residues. The DNA of the CDR3 is TGTGCCAGCAGTAATATAGCGGGGCCCTACGAGCAGTACTTC. Translated, it gives CASSNIAGPYEQYF.

The V and J genes are TRBV30 and TRBJ2-2; D uncertain. With 1 base removed from V and 1 base from J, the gap between germline ends came to 7 bases. The germline CDR1 and CDR2 sequences are GTSNPN and SVGIG (reference sequence). This CDR3 spans 14 amino acids. The CDR3 sequence is CAWSGAGNTGELFF. CDR3 nucleotide sequence: TGTGCCTGGAGTGGAGCAGGGAACACCGGGGAGCTGTTTTTT.

In DNA, the CDR3 is TGTGCCTGGAGGGCCTTGGCCGGAGGCTACACCTTC. It specifies CAWRALAGGYTF. J is TRBJ1-2 and V is TRBV30; no clear D gene. Trimming took 3 bases from V and 8 from J, leaving 13 bases between them. Germline V gives CDR1 GTSNPN, CDR2 SVGIG (reference sequence). The CDR3 sequence is 12 residues long.